A selection of T cell receptor beta chains follows, all from one sample in a study of shared clonotypes between healthy human individuals. The table came from immunoSEQ multiplex PCR; TCRdb's copy has only in-frame clones and leaves some out. This sample has roughly 490,000 clones; about 79% occur once, and the top ten carry 10% to 15%. Sequenced material: PBMCs. The receptors shown here come from a woman in her 40s in good health. Some clones in this sample may be carry-over from other donors' samples. Each CDR3 is given with its conserved first and last residue. Each record gives: CDR3 length, clone size, V gene, CDR3 protein. Clone size appears in some rows only: once, few, many, or a class for an expanded clone.

cdr3_length: 13; clone_size: -; v_call: TRBV28; cdr3_aa: CASSLMGPQPQHF
cdr3_length: 12; clone_size: few; v_call: TRBV18; cdr3_aa: CASSNRGDEQFF
cdr3_length: 13; clone_size: once; v_call: TRBV9; cdr3_aa: CASSATLTGELFF
cdr3_length: 17; clone_size: few; v_call: TRBV14; cdr3_aa: CASSQGFTGARSYEQYF
cdr3_length: 15; clone_size: -; v_call: TRBV6-6; cdr3_aa: CASSVTTGQTYEQYF
cdr3_length: 18; clone_size: once; v_call: TRBV10-3; cdr3_aa: CAISPGWGQISGSYEQYF
cdr3_length: 15; clone_size: -; v_call: TRBV2; cdr3_aa: CASSDWGPMNTEAFF
cdr3_length: 16; clone_size: few; v_call: TRBV7-2; cdr3_aa: CASSLGWGGGTDTQYF
cdr3_length: 15; clone_size: -; v_call: TRBV28; cdr3_aa: CASSPPRGVNTEAFF
cdr3_length: 15; clone_size: -; v_call: TRBV7-2; cdr3_aa: CASSLVQGVIYEQYF
cdr3_length: 19; clone_size: -; v_call: TRBV5-1; cdr3_aa: CASSLVPGGRSGSGNTIYF
cdr3_length: 14; clone_size: -; v_call: TRBV2; cdr3_aa: CASREGRLNTEAFF
cdr3_length: 13; clone_size: few; v_call: TRBV5-5; cdr3_aa: CASSFQGDTEAFF
cdr3_length: 14; clone_size: few; v_call: TRBV4-1; cdr3_aa: CASSRGTPYNEQFF
cdr3_length: 15; clone_size: -; v_call: TRBV11-2; cdr3_aa: CASSLGAGFNTEAFF
cdr3_length: 13; clone_size: -; v_call: TRBV7-8; cdr3_aa: CASSLAGRDTQYF